This is a list of T cell receptor beta chains from one sample in a study of shared clonotypes between healthy human individuals. Sequencing used immunoSEQ multiplex PCR; TCRdb keeps in-frame clones, though not all of them. The repertoire includes about 2,500,000 clones, more than 90% of them detected once, and roughly 0.13% sits in the top ten. The source material was naive CD4+ T cells sorted from blood. These receptors were collected from a man in his late teens or twenties in good health. The CDR3 runs from the conserved cysteine through the conserved F or W. A D gene is named only where the DNA matches it firmly. Expanded clones are given a class, and other clones once, few, many or no size at all.

CDR3nt: TGTGCCAGCAGCTCAACACAGGGGGGTTACGAGCAGTACTTC
CDR3aa: CASSSTQGGYEQYF
d_gene: TRBD1
len: 14
v_gene: TRBV6-6
j_gene: TRBJ2-7
abundance: once

CDR3nt: TGTGCCTGGAGCAGACAGGGGTGGAATGAGCAGTTCTTC
CDR3aa: CAWSRQGWNEQFF
d_gene: TRBD1
len: 13
v_gene: TRBV30
j_gene: TRBJ2-1
abundance: -

CDR3nt: TGCGCCAGCAGCTCGTTCCCGGGGCGGGATTCACCCCTCCACTTT
CDR3aa: CASSSFPGRDSPLHF
d_gene: -
len: 15
v_gene: TRBV5-1
j_gene: TRBJ1-6
abundance: once

CDR3nt: TGTGCCAGCGTCCTCAGGGATAGAAGCAATCAGCCCCAGCATTTT
CDR3aa: CASVLRDRSNQPQHF
d_gene: -
len: 15
v_gene: TRBV6-5
j_gene: TRBJ1-5
abundance: -

CDR3nt: TGCGCCAGCAGCTCACAGGGGGCGGAGGGCGAGCAGTACTTC
CDR3aa: CASSSQGAEGEQYF
d_gene: TRBD1
len: 14
v_gene: TRBV5-1
j_gene: TRBJ2-7
abundance: -

CDR3nt: TGCGCCAGCAGCTTGCATCAGGGTGGCACTGAAGCTTTCTTT
CDR3aa: CASSLHQGGTEAFF
d_gene: -
len: 14
v_gene: TRBV5-1
j_gene: TRBJ1-1
abundance: few

CDR3nt: TGCAGCGTTGAAAGTTGGGACAGGGATGGTGGCTACACCTTC
CDR3aa: CSVESWDRDGGYTF
d_gene: TRBD1
len: 14
v_gene: TRBV29-1
j_gene: TRBJ1-2
abundance: -

CDR3nt: TGTGCCAGTAGTAGGGACAGGGCCAGTGAGACCCAGTACTTC
CDR3aa: CASSRDRASETQYF
d_gene: TRBD1
len: 14
v_gene: TRBV19
j_gene: TRBJ2-5
abundance: -

CDR3nt: TGCGCCAGCAGCTTCGGACCAAGTAGTGATACGCAGTATTTT
CDR3aa: CASSFGPSSDTQYF
d_gene: -
len: 14
v_gene: TRBV5-1
j_gene: TRBJ2-3
abundance: -

CDR3nt: TGTGCCAGCAATAGGCAGGTCCACTACGAGCAGTACTTC
CDR3aa: CASNRQVHYEQYF
d_gene: -
len: 13
v_gene: TRBV5-5
j_gene: TRBJ2-7
abundance: -

CDR3nt: TGTGCCAGCAGTGAATCGGCAGGGAGAGGCACTGAAGCTTTCTTT
CDR3aa: CASSESAGRGTEAFF
d_gene: -
len: 15
v_gene: TRBV25-1
j_gene: TRBJ1-1
abundance: -

CDR3nt: TGCGCCAGCAGCCGAGGGGGCGAAGAGACCCAGTACTTC
CDR3aa: CASSRGGEETQYF
d_gene: TRBD1
len: 13
v_gene: TRBV5-1
j_gene: TRBJ2-5
abundance: -

CDR3nt: TGTGCCAGCAGCGGCCGGGACAGGGGGAACACTGAAGCTTTCTTT
CDR3aa: CASSGRDRGNTEAFF
d_gene: TRBD1
len: 15
v_gene: TRBV9
j_gene: TRBJ1-1
abundance: few

CDR3nt: TGTGCCAGCAGCAGTCTCGGGGGGCGCACCTACAATGAGCAGTTCTTC
CDR3aa: CASSSLGGRTYNEQFF
d_gene: -
len: 16
v_gene: TRBV7-9
j_gene: TRBJ2-1
abundance: many

CDR3nt: TGTGCCTGGGAACCCGGGGGGTATGAAAAACTGTTTTTT
CDR3aa: CAWEPGGYEKLFF
d_gene: -
len: 13
v_gene: TRBV30
j_gene: TRBJ1-4
abundance: -

CDR3nt: TGTGCCAGCAGTTACTCGGACAGGTCAAGACGGTCACCCCTCCACTTT
CDR3aa: CASSYSDRSRRSPLHF
d_gene: TRBD1
len: 16
v_gene: TRBV6-5
j_gene: TRBJ1-6
abundance: -

CDR3nt: TGTGCCAGCAGTCTTCGGGTAGGCACAGATACGCAGTATTTT
CDR3aa: CASSLRVGTDTQYF
d_gene: -
len: 14
v_gene: TRBV7-9
j_gene: TRBJ2-3
abundance: -

CDR3nt: TGTGCCAGCAGCCCTAGGGAGGGGCGCCCCTCCTATGGCTACACCTTC
CDR3aa: CASSPREGRPSYGYTF
d_gene: -
len: 16
v_gene: TRBV7-9
j_gene: TRBJ1-2
abundance: -

CDR3nt: TGTGCCAGCAGTTTATCGGGGGCCACAGATACGCAGTATTTT
CDR3aa: CASSLSGATDTQYF
d_gene: -
len: 14
v_gene: TRBV27
j_gene: TRBJ2-3
abundance: -

CDR3nt: TGCAGTGCTAGAGTACGAGGGGAGCTGTTTTTT
CDR3aa: CSARVRGELFF
d_gene: -
len: 11
v_gene: TRBV20-1
j_gene: TRBJ2-2
abundance: -

CDR3nt: TGCAGCGTTGAAGATAATCCCGGGGGCTACACCTTC
CDR3aa: CSVEDNPGGYTF
d_gene: -
len: 12
v_gene: TRBV29-1
j_gene: TRBJ1-2
abundance: -

CDR3nt: TGTGCCAGTAGTCCCGGGACAGGGGGCTCCGGGGAGCTGTTTTTT
CDR3aa: CASSPGTGGSGELFF
d_gene: TRBD1
len: 15
v_gene: TRBV19
j_gene: TRBJ2-2
abundance: -

CDR3nt: TGTGCCAGCCGATACAGGGGGGACTATGGCTACACCTTC
CDR3aa: CASRYRGDYGYTF
d_gene: TRBD1
len: 13
v_gene: TRBV2
j_gene: TRBJ1-2
abundance: -

CDR3nt: TGTGCCAGCAGTTACTCAACTAGCGGGGCCCAGTTCTTC
CDR3aa: CASSYSTSGAQFF
d_gene: TRBD2
len: 13
v_gene: TRBV6-5
j_gene: TRBJ2-1
abundance: -

CDR3nt: TGCGCCAGCAGCCCGGGAAGCCTTGGACGGGCCTATGGCTACACCTTC
CDR3aa: CASSPGSLGRAYGYTF
d_gene: -
len: 16
v_gene: TRBV5-1
j_gene: TRBJ1-2
abundance: -

CDR3nt: TGTGCCAGCTCAGTCACATCGGGTCTGGGGGAGACCCAGTACTTC
CDR3aa: CASSVTSGLGETQYF
d_gene: -
len: 15
v_gene: TRBV18
j_gene: TRBJ2-5
abundance: -

CDR3nt: TGCGCCAGCAGTCCTAAATCTGGCGGGGGGGCGACCTACGAGCAGTACTTC
CDR3aa: CASSPKSGGGATYEQYF
d_gene: TRBD2
len: 17
v_gene: TRBV10-2
j_gene: TRBJ2-7
abundance: -

CDR3nt: TGTGCCAGCAGCTTCACGGGGCTCGCAGATACGCAGTATTTT
CDR3aa: CASSFTGLADTQYF
d_gene: -
len: 14
v_gene: TRBV11-2
j_gene: TRBJ2-3
abundance: -

CDR3nt: TGTGCCAGCAGCTTAATCGTGGGTCAGAAGGGCTACACCTTC
CDR3aa: CASSLIVGQKGYTF
d_gene: -
len: 14
v_gene: TRBV7-9
j_gene: TRBJ1-2
abundance: -

CDR3nt: TGTGCCAGCAATCCATCCAGCGGGAGCACCGGGGAGCTGTTTTTT
CDR3aa: CASNPSSGSTGELFF
d_gene: TRBD2
len: 15
v_gene: TRBV6-6
j_gene: TRBJ2-2
abundance: -

CDR3nt: TGTGCCAGCGGAAATGACAGGGGAAACACTGAAGCTTTCTTT
CDR3aa: CASGNDRGNTEAFF
d_gene: TRBD1
len: 14
v_gene: TRBV6-5
j_gene: TRBJ1-1
abundance: -

CDR3nt: TGTGCCAGCAGTCGGACAGGGGACTACGAGCAGTACTTC
CDR3aa: CASSRTGDYEQYF
d_gene: TRBD1
len: 13
v_gene: TRBV6-5
j_gene: TRBJ2-7
abundance: few

CDR3nt: TGCGCCAGCAGCCAGTCCGGGACAGGACTAAGGACTAGCACAGATACGCAGTATTTT
CDR3aa: CASSQSGTGLRTSTDTQYF
d_gene: TRBD1
len: 19
v_gene: TRBV4-1
j_gene: TRBJ2-3
abundance: -

CDR3nt: TGTGCCAGCCGTGGACCAGGGGATGTTGATAATTCACCCCTCCACTTT
CDR3aa: CASRGPGDVDNSPLHF
d_gene: -
len: 16
v_gene: TRBV6-1
j_gene: TRBJ1-6
abundance: once

CDR3nt: TGTGCCAGTAGTACCGGCCCACGGACGAGCTCCTATAATTCACCCCTCCACTTT
CDR3aa: CASSTGPRTSSYNSPLHF
d_gene: -
len: 18
v_gene: TRBV19
j_gene: TRBJ1-6
abundance: -

CDR3nt: TGTGCCAGCTCACCAACCTCAGGGTACACTGAAGCTTTCTTT
CDR3aa: CASSPTSGYTEAFF
d_gene: -
len: 14
v_gene: TRBV18
j_gene: TRBJ1-1
abundance: -

CDR3nt: TGTGCCAGCAGCGTGTTCGGCACTGAAGCTTTCTTT
CDR3aa: CASSVFGTEAFF
d_gene: -
len: 12
v_gene: TRBV2
j_gene: TRBJ1-1
abundance: -

CDR3nt: TGTGCCAGCAGTATGGACAGCAAGTATGAAGCTTTCTTT
CDR3aa: CASSMDSKYEAFF
d_gene: -
len: 13
v_gene: TRBV6-1
j_gene: TRBJ1-1
abundance: -

CDR3nt: TGTGCCACCAGCAGAGGGGTGGAATCGAAGTGGCACAATGAGCAGTTCTTC
CDR3aa: CATSRGVESKWHNEQFF
d_gene: -
len: 17
v_gene: TRBV15
j_gene: TRBJ2-1
abundance: -

CDR3nt: TGTGCCAGCTCACCAACAGAGACGAACACTGAAGCTTTCTTT
CDR3aa: CASSPTETNTEAFF
d_gene: -
len: 14
v_gene: TRBV18
j_gene: TRBJ1-1
abundance: -

CDR3nt: TGTGCCAGCAGTGAAGATAGGACTAGCGGGAGGGCCCGCCAAGAGACCCAGTACTTC
CDR3aa: CASSEDRTSGRARQETQYF
d_gene: TRBD2
len: 19
v_gene: TRBV6-1
j_gene: TRBJ2-5
abundance: once

CDR3nt: TGTGCCAGCAGTGAAATTGGAGTCACAGATACGCAGTATTTT
CDR3aa: CASSEIGVTDTQYF
d_gene: -
len: 14
v_gene: TRBV2
j_gene: TRBJ2-3
abundance: -

CDR3nt: TGTGCCAGCAGCTTTAGTCTGGGGTCTTTCACAGATACGCAGTATTTT
CDR3aa: CASSFSLGSFTDTQYF
d_gene: -
len: 16
v_gene: TRBV5-6
j_gene: TRBJ2-3
abundance: -

CDR3nt: TGCGCCAGCAGCTCGGACAGGGATGTGTACGAGCAGTACTTC
CDR3aa: CASSSDRDVYEQYF
d_gene: TRBD1
len: 14
v_gene: TRBV5-1
j_gene: TRBJ2-7
abundance: -

CDR3nt: TGTGCCAGCAGCGGTAAACAGGGGGGGAGGACAGATACGCAGTATTTT
CDR3aa: CASSGKQGGRTDTQYF
d_gene: -
len: 16
v_gene: TRBV5-6
j_gene: TRBJ2-3
abundance: -